These 9 T cell receptor beta chains were sequenced from one sample in a study of blood T cell repertoires in COVID-19. Here immunoSEQ multiplex PCR was the method, and the copy in TCRdb shows in-frame clones only, minus some. Of around 100,000 clones listed, about nine tenths are singletons. The material sequenced was peripheral blood. The origin of the receptors is a man aged 50-60 years with acute or convalescent COVID-19.

This chain connects TRBV4-1 to TRBJ2-5; 11 bases agree with TRBD2. Losses at the gene ends were 1 base for V and 5 bases for J; bases not matched to a gene: 12. Germline CDR1 MGHRA, CDR2 YSYEKL. The CDR3 covers 18 residues. CDR3 bases: TGCGCCAGCAGCCAAGTGTCCTTTAGCGGGAGGGCCGTGGAGACCCAGTACTTC. It encodes CASSQVSFSGRAVETQYF.

This clone occurred once. The genes are TRBV7-6 and TRBJ1-6; 7 bases match TRBD1. From germline, CDR1 is SGHVS and CDR2 FNYEAQ. The CDR3 sequence is 15 residues long. V lost 6 bases and J lost 8; bases outside the gene matches: 10. Written as DNA, the CDR3 is TGTGCCAGCAGTTTTACAGGGGAAGTTGATTCACCCCTCCACTTT. Amino acids: CASSFTGEVDSPLHF.

The V gene is TRBV3-1 (or the pseudogene TRBV3-2), the J gene TRBJ2-1, with 8 bases fitting TRBD2. This CDR3 spans 16 amino acids. In germline, CDR1 is LGHDT, CDR2 YNNKEL (reference sequence). Losses at the gene ends were 4 bases for V and 3 bases for J; bases not matched to a gene: 8. CDR3: CASSLGGAGFYNEQFF. In DNA form, the CDR3 reads TGTGCCAGCAGCCTCGGGGGGGCGGGATTCTACAATGAGCAGTTCTTC.

The table lists this clone with a few counts. This chain links TRBV5-1 with TRBJ1-2, with TRBD1 as a possible D gene (6 bases). Germline assignment: CDR1 SGHRS and CDR2 YFSETQ. This CDR3 spans 14 amino acids. V lost 4 bases and J 0 bases, leaving 10 bases between the germline ends. The CDR3 coding sequence is TGCGCCAGCAGCCGGGACACCGCTAACTATGGCTACACCTTC. It yields the protein CASSRDTANYGYTF.

This chain joins TRBV9 and TRBJ1-1; D perhaps matches TRBD1 (6 bases). CDR3 length equals 13 residues. Germline V lookup: CDR1 SGDLS, CDR2 YYNGEE. With 0 bases removed from V and 4 bases from J, the gap between germline ends came to 7 bases. The CDR3 DNA is TGTGCCAGCAGCGTAGAAGGGGGCACTGAAGCTTTCTTT. Residues: CASSVEGGTEAFF.

The chain has TRBV18 and TRBJ2-1, with 9 bases that match TRBD1. The CDR3 totals 14 residues. CDR1 is KGHSH and CDR2 is LQKENI in the germline V gene. Trimming cost V 3 bases and J 5 bases; bases outside gene matches: 2. The CDR3 here is CASSPGTGNNEQFF. CDR3 in DNA: TGTGCCAGCTCACCGGGGACAGGGAACAATGAGCAGTTCTTC. Variable domain in full (rest from reference TRBV18 and TRBJ2-1): NAGVMQNPRHLVRRRGQEARLRCSPMKGHSHVYWYRQLPEEGLKFMVYLQKENIIDESGMPKERFSAEFPKEGPSILRIQQVVRGDSAAYFCASSPGTGNNEQFFGPGTRLTVL.

This chain connects TRBV6-5 to TRBJ1-3; D gene uncertain. V lost 5 bases to trimming and J lost 4 bases, with 3 bases between them. This CDR3 has 11 amino acids. Germline loops: CDR1 MNHEY, CDR2 SVGAGI. CDR3 amino acids: CASSQGNTIYF. The CDR3 DNA reads as TGTGCCAGCAGTCAAGGAAACACCATATATTTT.

The chain couples TRBV11-2 to TRBJ2-6, with D uncertain. Trimming removed 1 base from V and 0 bases from J, with 4 bases in between. The CDR3 length is 15 residues. The germline gives CDR1 SGHAT, CDR2 FQNNGV. This chain's CDR3 is CASSLGISGANVLTF. The DNA of the CDR3 is TGTGCCAGCAGCTTAGGTATCTCTGGGGCCAACGTCCTGACTTTC.

The chain links TRBV14 to TRBJ1-5; possible D gene TRBD1, 5 bases. This CDR3 spans 13 amino acids. The germline V gene encodes CDR1 SGHDN and CDR2 FVKESK. Deletions cut 2 bases from V and 5 bases from J, with 7 bases between. The CDR3 region is CASSQQGHQPQHF. CDR3 DNA sequence: TGTGCCAGCAGCCAACAGGGTCATCAGCCCCAGCATTTT.